This T cell receptor beta chain appears in the sequencing data of a study of molecular identifiers for immune sequencing clone quantification. This clonotype was detected a few times. This CDR3 is built from 16 residues. The V gene end was trimmed by 5 bases and the J gene end by 3 bases; junction bases not matched to a gene: 6. TCRdb re-called the PCR reads through MiXCR, storing one row per CDR3 protein. The sample lists over 550,000 distinct CDR3 sequences; around 25% were seen once. The clonotype was recovered from a human donor in good health. Some libraries in this study had Jurkat cell RNA spiked in. The sequenced material came from naive CD8+ T cells from blood, with Jurkat cell RNA spiked in. Regarding subset: FACS-sorted CD8+CD4-CCR7+CD45RA+ naive T cells. The chain joins TRBV12-3 or TRBV12-4 to TRBJ2-2; TRBD1 matches 10 bases. CDR3 in amino acids: CASSPRDRGYTGELFF. Written as DNA, the CDR3 is TGTGCCAGCAGTCCCCGGGACAGGGGATACACCGGGGAGCTGTTTTTT.